This TCR beta chain stems from a study of vaccination and CD4 T cells after COVID-19. Study-wide points: Convalescent patients gained a median approximately 86% of their reactive clones only post-vaccination.

Regarding treatment: roughly 11-day PBMC culture with coronavirus spike peptide pools or control peptides (ViraFEST assay). After culture for approximately nine days, isolation of CD4+ T cells was performed by negative selection. Sequencing of cultured CD4+ T cell DNA used the Oncomine TCR Beta short-read assay. TCRdb re-called the PCR reads through MiXCR, storing one row per CDR3 protein. Seen here are approximately 19,000 distinct CDR3 sequences, about half observed once, and the top ten hold around 9.6%. Details on this clonotype: Its target is not known.

The CDR3 spans 14 residues. V lost 6 bases, J lost 7 bases, and 11 bases stayed unmatched. CDR1 WSHSY and CDR2 SAAADI come from the germline V gene. This specimen consisted of CD4+ T cells from blood, cultured in vitro, obtained before SARS-CoV-2 vaccination. The chain has TRBV10-2 and TRBJ2-5, with TRBD2 identical over 7 bases. The receptor was derived from a human donor who had recovered from COVID-19. The CDR3 DNA follows: TGCGCCAGCAGCGGGGGGTTGGGAGCGGGGACCCAGTACTTC. Its translation: CASSGGLGAGTQYF.